This TCR beta chain was sequenced in a study of siplizumab effects on memory and regulatory T cells. Study-level points and caveats: Apparently more diverse than memory cells, naive T cells also seemed major alloresponse contributors. Unstimulated subsets were the mapping target of only a minor fraction of alloreactive clones.

The method was immunoSEQ multiplex PCR; TCRdb's version includes in-frame clones alone and lacks a portion of them. Found here are 85,000 to 130,000 clones, around 92% of them singletons; the top ten hold 0.73%. A word on this clone: Its antigen is undetermined.

The V gene's germline CDR1 is SGHRS and CDR2 YFSETQ. The CDR3 is made up of 17 amino acids. V lost 0 bases and J 2 bases, leaving 15 bases between the germline ends. The sequenced sample consisted of Tregs sorted from blood. The gene calls are TRBV5-1 and TRBJ2-1; TRBD1 might be the D (5 bases). This clonotype was obtained from a human donor in good health. CDR3 loop: CASSLEGRGSPYNEQFF. CDR3 DNA: TGCGCCAGCAGCTTGGAGGGAAGGGGATCCCCCTACAATGAGCAGTTCTTC.